This TCR beta chain was observed in a study of CD8 T cells in ankylosing spondylitis. Study results and caveats: Ankylosing spondylitis blood appeared to carry a characteristic TCR beta motif of roughly eight highly homologous variants. Those disease-linked clones were CD8+; they were also relatively rare in peripheral blood.

About this clonotype: The antigen is not known.

Library preparation for TCR beta used quantitative 5'-RACE with molecular barcodes. MiXCR was run by TCRdb on the 5' RACE reads, yielding one entry per CDR3 protein. The data contain about 250,000 distinct CDR3 sequences, roughly 32% of them singletons. CDR1 is DFQATT, CDR2 SNEGSKA, per germline (reference sequence). This CDR3 spans 15 amino acids. With 4 bases clipped from V and 5 bases from J, the junction kept 12 bases outside the gene matches. The chain employs TRBV20-1 and TRBJ2-3; 7 positions match TRBD1. Source material: blood, either unsorted or a sorted T cell fraction (not recorded which). The receptor's source is a male donor with ankylosing spondylitis or in good health (not recorded which). The CDR3 region has the DNA TGCAGTGCTACCCGACAGGGTTATTTGGGAGATACGCAGTATTTT. Translation: CSATRQGYLGDTQYF.